This T cell receptor beta chain is from a study of CD8+CD57+ T cells in acquired aplastic anemia. Study context: Yields of DNA that came from sorted CD4+ and CD8+ cells averaged approximately 3.5 ug.

Regarding this clonotype: A single base separates this from a much larger clone, so it may be a read error.

CDR1 is SGHDN, CDR2 FVKESK, per germline. The CDR3 totals 12 residues. Researchers used genomic DNA as the template to profile TCR beta VDJ and CDR3. TCRdb used MiXCR to reprocess the reads, holding one entry per CDR3 protein. The sample has 200,000 to 250,000 distinct CDR3 sequences, 34% seen once. This TCR came from a human donor in good health, serving as a control. The genes are TRBV14 and TRBJ2-1; 8 nucleotides match TRBD1. The specimen sequenced was sorted CD4+, CD8+, or CD8+CD57+ T cells (not recorded which) from PBMCs. The CDR3 region is CASGQGQGSCFF. As DNA, the CDR3 is TGTGCCAGCGGCCAAGGACAGGGTTCTTGTTTCTTC.